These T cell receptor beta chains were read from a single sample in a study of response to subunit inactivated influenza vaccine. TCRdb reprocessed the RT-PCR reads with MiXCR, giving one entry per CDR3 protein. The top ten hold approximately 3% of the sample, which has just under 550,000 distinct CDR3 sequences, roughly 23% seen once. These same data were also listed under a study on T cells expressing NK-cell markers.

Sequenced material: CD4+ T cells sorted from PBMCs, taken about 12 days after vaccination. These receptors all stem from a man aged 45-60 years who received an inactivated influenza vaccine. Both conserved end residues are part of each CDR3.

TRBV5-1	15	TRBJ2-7	CASRATTGHPSEQYF
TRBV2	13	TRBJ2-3	CASRRGERYTQYF
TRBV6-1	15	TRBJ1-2	CASTYGWGDTYGYTF
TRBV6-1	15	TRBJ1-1	CASSTTGRGNTEAFF
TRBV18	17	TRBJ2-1	CASSPPNSGTGNNEQFF
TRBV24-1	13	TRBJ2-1	CATSETGTKEQFF
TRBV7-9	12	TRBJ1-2	CASFLAGMGYTF
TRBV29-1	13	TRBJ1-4	CSATERGNEKLFF
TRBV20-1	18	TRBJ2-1	CSASTSGTGRGSYNEQFF
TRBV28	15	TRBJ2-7	CASSFPGLRAYEQYF
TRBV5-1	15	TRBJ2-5	CASSLAVLVEETQYF
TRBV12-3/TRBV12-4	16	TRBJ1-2	CASSLTDPTGGKGYTF
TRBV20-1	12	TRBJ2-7	CSARDRVHEQYF
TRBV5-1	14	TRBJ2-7	CASSLGRTGNEQYF
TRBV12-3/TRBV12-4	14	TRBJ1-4	CASSRTQLNEKLFF
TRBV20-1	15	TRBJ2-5	CSASGVAGRGETQYF
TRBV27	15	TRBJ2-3	CASSVTGRSTDTQYF
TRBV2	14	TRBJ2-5	CASSEQGAWETQYF
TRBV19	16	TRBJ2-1	CASSARKGGIYNEQFF
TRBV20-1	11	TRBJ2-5	CSPTSGETQYF
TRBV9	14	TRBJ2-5	CASSPRTGTETQYF
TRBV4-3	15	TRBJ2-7	CASSQASGGFYEQYF
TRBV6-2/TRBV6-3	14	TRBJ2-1	CASRPGQGAGEQFF
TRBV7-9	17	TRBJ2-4	CASSLATGEIAKNIQYF
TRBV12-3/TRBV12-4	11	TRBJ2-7	CASSQSIKQYF
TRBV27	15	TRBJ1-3	CASSRGGSSGNTIYF
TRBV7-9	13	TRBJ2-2	CASSQQGVGELFF
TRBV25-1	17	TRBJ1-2	CASSESYTGTPVKGYTF
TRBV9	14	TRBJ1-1	CASSVDRGTDEAFF
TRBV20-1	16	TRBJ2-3	CSAREWGLLLSDTQYF
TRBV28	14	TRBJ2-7	CASSSYGGRSEQYF
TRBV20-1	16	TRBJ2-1	CSARRSGRSSYNEQFF
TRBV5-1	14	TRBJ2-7	CTSSFSGGVNEQYF
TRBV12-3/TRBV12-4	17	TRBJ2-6	CASSFSAPGTGANVLTF
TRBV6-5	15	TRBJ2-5	CASSYGQGYQETQYF
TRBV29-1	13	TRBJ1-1	CSVEGRLFTEAFF
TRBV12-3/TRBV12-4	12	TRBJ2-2	CASGSGTGELFF
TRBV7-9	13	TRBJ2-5	CASSPGWMETQYF
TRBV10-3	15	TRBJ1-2	CAISDGQGLNGGYTF
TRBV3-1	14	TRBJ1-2	CASSQGQGAYGYTF
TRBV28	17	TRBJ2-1	CASSLRRRQGPYNEQFF
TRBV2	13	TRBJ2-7	CASGEVFTYEQYF
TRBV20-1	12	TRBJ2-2	CSARGHTGELFF
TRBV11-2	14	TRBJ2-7	CASSKTSGRHEQYF
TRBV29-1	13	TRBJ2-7	CSVEDTFSYEQYF
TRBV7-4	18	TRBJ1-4	CASSLGRAGRTTNEKLFF
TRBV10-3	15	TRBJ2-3	CASRGDSSSTDTQYF
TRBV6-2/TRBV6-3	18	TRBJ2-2	CASSPRGRDRTNTGELFF
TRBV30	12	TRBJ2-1	CAWSGLYNEQFF
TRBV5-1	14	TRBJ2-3	CASRAGATTDTQYF
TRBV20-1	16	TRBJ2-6	CSAPAFLSTGANVLTF
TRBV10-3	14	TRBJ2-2	CAISSGVNTGELFF
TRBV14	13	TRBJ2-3	CASSQVVGYTQYF